This T cell receptor beta chain was found in a study of control samples from healthy donors and cancer patients. This table comes from immunoSEQ multiplex PCR, and its TCRdb copy is limited to in-frame clones, with some not included. Of 75,000 to 80,000 clones listed, 89% are singletons. The V gene's germline CDR1 is GTSNPN and CDR2 SVGIG (reference sequence). Germline trimming cut 3 bases from V and 5 bases from J; bases unmatched to any gene: 9. The CDR3 totals 15 residues. The clonotype originates from a woman between 50 and 59 years old with colorectal cancer. This rearrangement joins TRBV30 to TRBJ1-4; 7 positions agree with TRBD1. The specimen sequenced was PBMCs. The CDR3 nucleotides are TGTGCCTGGAGCGAACAACAGGGGAGGAATGAAAAACTGTTTTTT. It is translated as CAWSEQQGRNEKLFF.